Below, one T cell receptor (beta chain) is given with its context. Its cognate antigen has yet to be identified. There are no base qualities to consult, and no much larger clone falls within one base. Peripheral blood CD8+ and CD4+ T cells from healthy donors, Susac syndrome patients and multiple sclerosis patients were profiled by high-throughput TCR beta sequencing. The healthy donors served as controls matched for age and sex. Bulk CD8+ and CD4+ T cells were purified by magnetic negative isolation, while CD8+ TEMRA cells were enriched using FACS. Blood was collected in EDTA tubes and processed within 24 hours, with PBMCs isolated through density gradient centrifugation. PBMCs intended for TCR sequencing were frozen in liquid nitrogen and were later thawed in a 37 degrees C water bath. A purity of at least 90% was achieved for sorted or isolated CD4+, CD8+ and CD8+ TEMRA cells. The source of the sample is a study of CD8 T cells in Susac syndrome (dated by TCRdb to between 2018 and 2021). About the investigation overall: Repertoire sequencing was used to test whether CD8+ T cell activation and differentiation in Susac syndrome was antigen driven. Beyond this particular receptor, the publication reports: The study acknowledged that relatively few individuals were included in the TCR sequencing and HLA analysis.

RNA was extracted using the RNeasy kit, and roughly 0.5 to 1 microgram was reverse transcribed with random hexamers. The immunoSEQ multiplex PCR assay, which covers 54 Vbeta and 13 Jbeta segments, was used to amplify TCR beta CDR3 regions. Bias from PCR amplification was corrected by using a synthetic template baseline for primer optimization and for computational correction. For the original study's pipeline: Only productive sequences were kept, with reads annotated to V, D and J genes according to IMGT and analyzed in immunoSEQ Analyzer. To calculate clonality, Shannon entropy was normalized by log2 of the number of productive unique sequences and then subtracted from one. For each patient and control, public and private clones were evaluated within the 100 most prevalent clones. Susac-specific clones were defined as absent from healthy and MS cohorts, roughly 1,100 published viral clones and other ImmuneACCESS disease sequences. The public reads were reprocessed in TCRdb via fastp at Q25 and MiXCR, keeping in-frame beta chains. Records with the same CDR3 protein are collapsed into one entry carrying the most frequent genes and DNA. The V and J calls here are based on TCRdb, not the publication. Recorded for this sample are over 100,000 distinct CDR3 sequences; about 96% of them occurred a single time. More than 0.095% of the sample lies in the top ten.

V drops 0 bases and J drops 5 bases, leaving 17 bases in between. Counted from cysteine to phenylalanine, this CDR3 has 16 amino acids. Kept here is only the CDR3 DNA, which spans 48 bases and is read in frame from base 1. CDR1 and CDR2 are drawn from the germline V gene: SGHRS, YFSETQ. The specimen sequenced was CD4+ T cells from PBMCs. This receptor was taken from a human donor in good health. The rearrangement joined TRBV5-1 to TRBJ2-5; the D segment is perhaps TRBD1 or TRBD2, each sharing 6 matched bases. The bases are TGCGCCAGCAGCTTGGGTAGGGGGGCCCAGGTCGAGACCCAGTACTTC. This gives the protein CASSLGRGAQVETQYF.